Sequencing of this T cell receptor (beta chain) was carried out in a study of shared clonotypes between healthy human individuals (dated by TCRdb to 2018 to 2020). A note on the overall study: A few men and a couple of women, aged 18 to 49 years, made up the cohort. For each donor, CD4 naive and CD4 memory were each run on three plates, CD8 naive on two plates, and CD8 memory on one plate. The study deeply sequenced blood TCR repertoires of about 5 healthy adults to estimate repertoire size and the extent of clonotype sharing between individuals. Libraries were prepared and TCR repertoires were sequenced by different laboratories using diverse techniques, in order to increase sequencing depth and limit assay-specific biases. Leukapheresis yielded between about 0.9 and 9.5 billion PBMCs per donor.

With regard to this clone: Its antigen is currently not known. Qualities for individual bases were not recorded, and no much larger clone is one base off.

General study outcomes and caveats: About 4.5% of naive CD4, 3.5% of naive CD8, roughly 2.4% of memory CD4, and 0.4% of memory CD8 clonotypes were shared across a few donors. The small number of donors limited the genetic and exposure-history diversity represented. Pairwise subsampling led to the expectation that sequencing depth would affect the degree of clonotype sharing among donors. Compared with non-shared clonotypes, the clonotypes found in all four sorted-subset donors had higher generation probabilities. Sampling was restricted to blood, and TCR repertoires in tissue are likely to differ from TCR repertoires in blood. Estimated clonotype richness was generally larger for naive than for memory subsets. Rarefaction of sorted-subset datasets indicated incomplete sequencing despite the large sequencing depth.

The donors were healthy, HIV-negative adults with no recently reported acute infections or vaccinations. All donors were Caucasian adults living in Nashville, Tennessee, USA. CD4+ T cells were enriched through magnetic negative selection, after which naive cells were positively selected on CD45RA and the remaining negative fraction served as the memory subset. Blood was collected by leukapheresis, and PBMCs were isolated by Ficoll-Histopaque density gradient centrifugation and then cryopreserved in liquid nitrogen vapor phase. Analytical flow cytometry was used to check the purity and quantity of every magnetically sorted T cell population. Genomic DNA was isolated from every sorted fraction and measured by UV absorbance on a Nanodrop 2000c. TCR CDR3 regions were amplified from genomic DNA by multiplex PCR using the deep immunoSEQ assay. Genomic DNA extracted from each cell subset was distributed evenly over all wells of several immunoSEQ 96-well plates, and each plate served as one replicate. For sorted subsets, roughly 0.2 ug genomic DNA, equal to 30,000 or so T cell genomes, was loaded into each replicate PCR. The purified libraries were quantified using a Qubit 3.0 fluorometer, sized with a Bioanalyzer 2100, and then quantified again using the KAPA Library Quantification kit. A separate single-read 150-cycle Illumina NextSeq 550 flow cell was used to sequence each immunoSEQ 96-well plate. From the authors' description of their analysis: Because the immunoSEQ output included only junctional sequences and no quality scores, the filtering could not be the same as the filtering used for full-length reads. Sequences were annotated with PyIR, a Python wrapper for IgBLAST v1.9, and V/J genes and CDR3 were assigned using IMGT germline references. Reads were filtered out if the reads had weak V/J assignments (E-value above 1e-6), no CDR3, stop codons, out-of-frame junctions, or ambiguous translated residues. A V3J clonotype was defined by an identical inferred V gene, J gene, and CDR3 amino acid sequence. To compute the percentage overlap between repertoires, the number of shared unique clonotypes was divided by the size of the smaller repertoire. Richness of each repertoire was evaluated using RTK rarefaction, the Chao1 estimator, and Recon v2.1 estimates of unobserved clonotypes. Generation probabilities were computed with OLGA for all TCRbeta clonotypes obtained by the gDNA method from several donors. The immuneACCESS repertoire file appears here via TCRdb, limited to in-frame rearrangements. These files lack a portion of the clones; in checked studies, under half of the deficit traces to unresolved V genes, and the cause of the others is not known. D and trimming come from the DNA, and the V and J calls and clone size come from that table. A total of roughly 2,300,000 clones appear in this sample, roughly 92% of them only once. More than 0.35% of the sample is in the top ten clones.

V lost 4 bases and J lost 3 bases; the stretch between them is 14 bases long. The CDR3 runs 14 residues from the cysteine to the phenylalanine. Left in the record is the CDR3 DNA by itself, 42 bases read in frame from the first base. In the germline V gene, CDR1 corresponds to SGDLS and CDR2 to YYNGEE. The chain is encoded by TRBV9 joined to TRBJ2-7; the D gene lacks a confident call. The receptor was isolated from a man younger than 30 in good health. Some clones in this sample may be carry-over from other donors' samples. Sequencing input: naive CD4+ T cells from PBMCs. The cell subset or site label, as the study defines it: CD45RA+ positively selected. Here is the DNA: TGTGCCAGCAGCAACAAGGACGGAAACTACGAGCAGTACTTC. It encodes CASSNKDGNYEQYF.